The 15 T cell receptor beta chains below were found in one sample sequenced in a study of cytomegalovirus exposure and HLA in healthy donors. Measured with immunoSEQ multiplex PCR; TCRdb has only the in-frame clones, and not every one. Of tens of thousands of clones in the sample, 90% to 97% are singletons; the top ten hold 1.5% to 2%. Sample: PBMCs. These receptors were obtained from a man aged 18 to 29 in good health and CMV-seropositive.

The gene calls are TRBV29-1 and TRBJ1-1; maybe TRBD1 (5 bases). The CDR3 extends over 12 amino acids. V was cut by 4 bases and J by 3 bases, with 9 bases left in between. Germline V CDR1 and CDR2: SQVTM, ANQGSEA. The CDR3 DNA sequence: TGCAGCGTTGCGGGGGTGGACACTGAAGCTTTCTTT. The encoded protein is CSVAGVDTEAFF.

This chain connects TRBV5-5 to TRBJ1-2, with D possibly matching TRBD1 (6 bases). This CDR3 comprises 17 residues. The germline gives CDR1 SGHKS, CDR2 YYEKEE (reference sequence). V was clipped by 1 base and J by 4 bases, with 20 bases between them. The CDR3 sequence: CASSLFPQGPLPYGYTF. The CDR3 region has the DNA TGTGCCAGCAGCTTGTTTCCCCAGGGGCCGTTGCCCTATGGCTACACCTTC.

The chain employs TRBV6-5 and TRBJ1-2, with 9 bases aligning to TRBD1. Trimming at V came to 8 bases and at J to 7 bases, leaving 8 bases not matched to a gene. The V gene's germline CDR1 is MNHEY and CDR2 SVGAGI. The length of the CDR3 is 13 residues. Written as DNA, the CDR3 is TGTGCCAGCCTGGGACAGGGAATCGGTGGCTACACCTTC. Residues: CASLGQGIGGYTF.

The chain employs TRBV5-8 and TRBJ2-7, with 8 bases identical to TRBD1. Germline values: CDR1 SGHTS, CDR2 YDEGEE. The V and J ends lost 4 bases and 3 bases, in that order; junction bases with no gene match: 9. The CDR3 length is 15 residues. CDR3 sequence (DNA): TGTGCCAGCAGCCTTACAGGACAGGGACTCTACGAGCAGTACTTC. It yields the protein CASSLTGQGLYEQYF.

The rearrangement joins TRBV21-1 to TRBJ2-3; no DNA check was done on the table's D call, TRBD2. TRBV21-1 is a documented pseudogene. The CDR3 spans 18 residues. The CDR3 sequence is CASSKDFCWTSFADTQYF. The CDR3 nucleotides read TGTGCCAGCAGCAAAGATTTTTGCTGGACTAGCTTCGCAGATACGCAGTATTTT.

The chain carries TRBV28 and TRBJ1-2, with TRBD1 as a possible D gene (5 bases). The CDR3 totals 14 residues. Germline V gene lookup returns CDR1 MDHEN and CDR2 SYDVKM. The germline V and J ends were trimmed by 7 bases and 4 bases, with 16 bases remaining between them. The chain's CDR3 is CASTSTEVLYGYTF. For the CDR3, the DNA is TGTGCCAGCACTTCGACAGAAGTTCTCTATGGCTACACCTTC.

The chain employs TRBV19 and TRBJ2-3; a possible D gene is TRBD2 (6 bases). The germline gives CDR1 LNHDA, CDR2 SQIVND (reference sequence). The V end was cut by 5 bases, the J end by 9 bases, with 9 bases between. This CDR3 has 11 amino acids. Here the CDR3 DNA reads TGTGCCAGTAGTCGGGGGTTCACGCAGTATTTT. Its protein is CASSRGFTQYF.

The chain joins TRBV7-9 to TRBJ2-3, with 8 bases lining up with TRBD2. The CDR3 runs 14 residues. Germline-derived CDR1 and CDR2 are SEHNR and FQNEAQ (reference sequence). V gave up 2 bases and J gave up 4 bases; unmatched junction bases: 2. CDR3 DNA sequence: TGTGCCAGCAGCTTACGGGAGGGAGCAGATACGCAGTATTTT. This sequence encodes CASSLREGADTQYF.

The chain employs TRBV2 and TRBJ2-2, with TRBD1 identical over 11 bases. The length of the CDR3 is 15 residues. The V segment lost 7 bases and the J segment 7 bases; nucleotides outside the gene matches: 8. Germline values: CDR1 SNHLY, CDR2 FYNNEI. CDR3 nucleotide sequence: TGTGCCAGCAAGGTCGGACAGGGGGCGTACGGGGAGCTGTTTTTT. This codes for CASKVGQGAYGELFF.

This clone came up once. This rearrangement joins TRBV29-1 to TRBJ2-1; D possibly corresponds to TRBD2 (5 bases). The CDR3 runs to 11 residues. Germline loops: CDR1 SQVTM, CDR2 ANQGSEA. The V gene lost 7 bases and the J gene lost 4 bases, with 8 bases spanning the gap. CDR3 residues: CSAGEYNEQFF. CDR3 bases: TGCAGCGCCGGGGAGTACAATGAGCAGTTCTTC.

In its sample, this clone was seen once. The chain employs TRBV29-1 and TRBJ1-1; maybe TRBD1 (6 bases). V lost 3 bases and J lost 4, with 12 bases in between. CDR3 length: 13 amino acids. CDR1 and CDR2 (germline): SQVTM, ANQGSEA. CDR3 in DNA: TGCAGCGTTGACGGGGGGCGGGGCACTGAAGCTTTCTTT. Protein product: CSVDGGRGTEAFF.

V is TRBV7-3 and J is TRBJ2-3; 7 nucleotides line up with TRBD1. Germline CDR1 reads SGHTA; CDR2 reads FQGTGA. This CDR3 comprises 14 residues. The V gene end was trimmed by 7 bases and the J gene end by 4 bases; junction bases not matched to a gene: 8. CDR3 sequence reads: CASTSGQSSDTQYF. The CDR3 DNA follows: TGTGCCAGCACCTCGGGACAGTCGTCAGATACGCAGTATTTT.

This chain connects TRBV4-1 to TRBJ1-2; weak D call: TRBD1 (5 bases). CDR3 length equals 15 residues. Germline CDR1 and CDR2: MGHRA and YSYEKL. The ends were cut back, 4 bases at V and 0 bases at J, with 12 bases in the middle. The CDR3 DNA reads as TGCGCCAGCAGCCTTATGACAGTAGCTAACTATGGCTACACCTTC. Translation: CASSLMTVANYGYTF.

The chain carries TRBV5-6 and TRBJ2-1; 7 bases are a match to TRBD1. Per germline, CDR1 SGHDT and CDR2 YYEEEE. The CDR3 is made up of 13 amino acids. Unmatched junction bases numbered 0, after V lost 0 bases and J lost 6 bases. CDR3 loop: CASSLGQGNEQFF. As DNA, the CDR3 is TGTGCCAGCAGCTTGGGACAGGGCAATGAGCAGTTCTTC. Full variable domain (rest looked up from reference TRBV5-6 and TRBJ2-1): DAGVTQSPTHLIKTRGQQVTLRCSPKSGHDTVSWYQQALGQGPQFIFQYYEEEERQRGNFPDRFSGHQFPNYSSELNVNALLLGDSALYLCASSLGQGNEQFFGPGTRLTVL.

The V and J genes are TRBV10-3 and TRBJ2-2; 7 bases fit TRBD2. This CDR3 is 15 amino acids long. Germline CDR1 reads ENHRY; CDR2 reads SYGVKD. V gave up 2 bases and J gave up 1 base; unmatched junction bases: 1. CDR3 nucleotide sequence: TGTGCCATCAGTGAGCCTAGCGGGAACACCGGGGAGCTGTTTTTT. Translation gives CAISEPSGNTGELFF.